Sequencing of this T cell receptor (beta chain) was carried out in a study of blood T cell repertoires in COVID-19. The CDR3 contains 14 residues. The V gene lost 4 bases and the J gene lost 6 bases, with 12 bases spanning the gap. Germline V gene data show CDR1 as MDHEN and CDR2 as SYDVKM. Membership in each cohort depended on participant-reported clinical history. A COVID-19 case had been met by exposed participants during the 2 weeks before study entry. The assay was immunoSEQ multiplex PCR, and TCRdb's table has in-frame clones only and misses some. The sample shows approximately 150,000 clones, roughly 90% of them seen only once.

The sequenced material came from PBMCs or T cells enriched from blood (not recorded which). This chain connects TRBV28 to TRBJ2-2; D is undetermined. The TCR sequence derives from a woman aged 40-49 years who had been exposed to COVID-19. CDR3: CASSSPSSAGELFF. CDR3 nucleotides: TGTGCCAGCAGTTCGCCCTCGAGCGCCGGGGAGCTGTTTTTT.